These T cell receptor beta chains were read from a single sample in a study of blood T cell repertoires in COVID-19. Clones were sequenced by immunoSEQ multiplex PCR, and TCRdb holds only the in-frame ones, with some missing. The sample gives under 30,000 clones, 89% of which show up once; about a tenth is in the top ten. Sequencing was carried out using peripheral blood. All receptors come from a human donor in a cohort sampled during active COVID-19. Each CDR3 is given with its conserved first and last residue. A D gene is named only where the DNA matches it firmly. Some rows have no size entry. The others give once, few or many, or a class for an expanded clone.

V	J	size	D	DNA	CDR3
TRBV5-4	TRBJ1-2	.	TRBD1	TGTGCCAGCAGCTCTAGGACAGGGGAAGGCTATGGCTACACCTTC	CASSSRTGEGYGYTF
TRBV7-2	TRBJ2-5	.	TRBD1	TGTGCCAGCAGCAAGGGGACAGGGGGCGCGAAGACCCAGTACTTC	CASSKGTGGAKTQYF
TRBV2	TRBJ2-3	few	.	TGTGCCAGCACCCCGGGACTGATAGATACGCAGTATTTT	CASTPGLIDTQYF
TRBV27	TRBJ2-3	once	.	TGTGCCAGCAGTTTAACTAGTCGGGGCACAGATACGCAGTATTTT	CASSLTSRGTDTQYF
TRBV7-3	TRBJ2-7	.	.	TGTGCCAGCAGCCAGTCACAGGGCCCCTACGAGCAGTACTTC	CASSQSQGPYEQYF
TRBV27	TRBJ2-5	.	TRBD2	TGTGCCAGCAGTTTCTCTAGCGGGGGCGGGAAGACCCAGTACTTC	CASSFSSGGGKTQYF
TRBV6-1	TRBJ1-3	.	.	TGTGCCAGCAGTGCTGGGCAGGCCCTCTCTGGAAACACCATATATTTT	CASSAGQALSGNTIYF
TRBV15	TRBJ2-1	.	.	TGTGCCACCAGCAGAGTAAATGAGCAGTTCTTC	CATSRVNEQFF
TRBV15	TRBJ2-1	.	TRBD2	TGTGCCACCAGCAGATATCTAGCGGGGGGCCTTTCGGGCAACGATGAGCAGTTCTTC	CATSRYLAGGLSGNDEQFF
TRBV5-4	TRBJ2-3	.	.	TGTGCCAGCAGATACGGGGGAGAAAGCACAGATACGCAGTATTTT	CASRYGGESTDTQYF
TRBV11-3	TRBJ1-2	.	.	TGTGCCAGCAGTCAAACACCTAACTATGGCTACACCTTC	CASSQTPNYGYTF
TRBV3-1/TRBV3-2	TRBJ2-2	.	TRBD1	TGTGCCAGCCGCACACCTTTGACAGGGGGCGCCGGGGAGCTGTTTTTT	CASRTPLTGGAGELFF
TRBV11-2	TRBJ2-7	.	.	TGTGCCAGCAGCAACCGGGACACCTACGAGCAGTACTTC	CASSNRDTYEQYF
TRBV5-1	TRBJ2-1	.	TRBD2	TGCGCCAGCAGCATATCGACTAGCGGGGGGGTAGATGAGCAGTTCTTC	CASSISTSGGVDEQFF
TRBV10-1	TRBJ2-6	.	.	TGCGCCAGCAGCGTAGAACAGGATCTTCACTCTGGGGCCAACGTCCTGACTTTC	CASSVEQDLHSGANVLTF
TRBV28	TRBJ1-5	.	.	TGTGCCAGCACCGCGGGGGCGCTTGGCGATCAGCCCCAGCATTTT	CASTAGALGDQPQHF
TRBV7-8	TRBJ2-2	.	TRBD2	TGTGCCAGCAAAAGGCGGGGGGGCCCCACCGGGGAGCTGTTTTTT	CASKRRGGPTGELFF
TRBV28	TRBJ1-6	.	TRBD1	TGTGCCAGCAGCCCCAGACAGGGGGAGAAATCACCCCTCCACTTT	CASSPRQGEKSPLHF
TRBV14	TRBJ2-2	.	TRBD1	TGTGCCAGCAGCCAAAGGACAGGGTATACCGGGGAGCTGTTTTTT	CASSQRTGYTGELFF
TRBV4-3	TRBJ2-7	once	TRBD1	TGCGCCAGCAGCCCCTGGACAGGTGCCTACGAGCAGTACTTC	CASSPWTGAYEQYF
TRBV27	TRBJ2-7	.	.	TGTGCCAGCAGTTTCACCGGGACACTGGGGAGCTCCTACGAGCAGTACTTC	CASSFTGTLGSSYEQYF
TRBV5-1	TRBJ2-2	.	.	TGCGCCAGCAGCTTTCTCGGAGGGCAGGAGACCGGGGAGCTGTTTTTT	CASSFLGGQETGELFF
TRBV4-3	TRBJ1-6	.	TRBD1	TGCGCCAGCAGTCGGAAGACAGGGAGCTCCTATAATTCACCCCTCCACTTT	CASSRKTGSSYNSPLHF
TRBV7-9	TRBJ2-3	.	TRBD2	TGTGCCACTGGCCTAGCGGGGGGCCCAGATACGCAGTATTTT	CATGLAGGPDTQYF